These 16 T cell receptor beta chains came from one sample sequenced in a study of T cell repertoires in cytomegalovirus infection. TCRdb re-called the reads with MiXCR, one entry per CDR3 protein. The sample holds 50,000 to 65,000 distinct CDR3 sequences, 20% to 25% seen once. The antigens these receptors bind are not known. This material consisted of CD8+ T cells from cultured PBMCs, taken from culture after CMV antigen stimulation. All receptors derive from a human donor in good health (CMV status not recorded). Some clones in this sample may be carry-over from other donors' samples.

This chain connects TRBV7-8 to TRBJ2-7, with a tentative D call TRBD1 (5 bases). Trimming pared 2 bases from V and 0 bases from J, leaving 20 bases between. Germline values: CDR1 SGHVS, CDR2 FQNEAQ. The CDR3 loop spans 18 amino acids. Written as DNA, the CDR3 is TGTGCCAGCAGCTTAACAGGTCTTAATCTACCAGACTCCTACGAGCAGTACTTC. Translation: CASSLTGLNLPDSYEQYF.

This clonotype was recorded many times. The rearrangement joins TRBV6-2 or TRBV6-3 to TRBJ1-5, with D possibly matching TRBD1 (5 bases). The CDR3 extends over 11 amino acids. Looked up from germline, CDR1 is MNHEY and CDR2 is SVGEGT. The CDR3 DNA sequence: TGTGCGGGGGGGAACGATCAGCCCCAGCATTTT. It translates to CAGGNDQPQHF.

This clonotype has only a few counts. The J gene is TRBJ2-7, the V gene TRBV6-5; 8 positions match TRBD1. Germline V gene data show CDR1 as MNHEY and CDR2 as SVGAGI. V was clipped by 4 bases and J by 4 bases; unmatched bases: 9. The CDR3 runs to 15 residues. This CDR3 reads CASSSYPTGEYEQYF. CDR3 in DNA: TGTGCCAGCAGTTCCTACCCGACAGGGGAGTACGAGCAGTACTTC.

The chain links TRBV10-3 to TRBJ1-2, with D unclear. V gave up 6 bases and J gave up 4 bases, with 18 bases separating them. The CDR3 spans 15 residues. Germline V CDR1 and CDR2: ENHRY, SYGVKD. The CDR3 bases are TGTGCCATCAGATCGAAAGGGCCGCTGCTCTATGGCTACACCTTC. This encodes CAIRSKGPLLYGYTF.

The chain joins TRBV19 to TRBJ2-1; 7 bases are shared with TRBD2. CDR3 length equals 13 residues. Germline assignment: CDR1 LNHDA and CDR2 SQIVND (reference sequence). The V gene end was trimmed by 4 bases and the J gene end by 8 bases; junction bases not matched to a gene: 5. Here the CDR3 reads CASSSVAGDEQFF. CDR3 DNA: TGTGCCAGTAGTAGCGTTGCGGGGGATGAGCAGTTCTTC.

The rearrangement links TRBV25-1 to TRBJ2-7; TRBD2 aligns across 7 bases. V lost 7 bases to trimming and J lost 3 bases; unmatched junction nucleotides: 18. This CDR3 is built from 17 residues. Per germline, CDR1 MGHDK and CDR2 SYGVNS. The chain's CDR3 is CASTRPPVAGSFYEQYF. In DNA form, the CDR3 reads TGTGCCAGCACCCGCCCCCCCGTAGCGGGTAGTTTCTACGAGCAGTACTTC.

V usage is TRBV2 and J usage is TRBJ1-1; D is unresolved. The CDR3 length is 13 residues. V was shortened by 2 bases and J by 2 bases, with 6 bases between the two germline ends. Germline V gene data show CDR1 as SNHLY and CDR2 as FYNNEI. CDR3 amino acids: CASSEYANTEAFF. The DNA for the CDR3 is TGTGCCAGCAGTGAATACGCAAACACTGAAGCTTTCTTT.

By share, this clonotype counts as large. The chain carries TRBV11-2 and TRBJ2-3; maybe TRBD1 (6 bases). The germline CDR1 and CDR2 sequences are SGHAT and FQNNGV. The length of the CDR3 is 14 residues. V lost 1 base, J lost 14 bases, and 19 bases lay in between. CDR3 in amino acids: CASSLGQGLPIGYF. The CDR3 nucleotides read TGTGCCAGCAGCTTAGGCCAGGGGCTCCCCATTGGGTATTTT. Full variable domain (remainder filled in from reference TRBV11-2 and TRBJ2-3): EAGVAQSPRYKIIEKRQSVAFWCNPISGHATLYWYQQILGQGPKLLIQFQNNGVVDDSQLPKDRFSAERLKGVDSTLKIQPAKLEDSAVYLCASSLGQGLPIGYFGPGTRLTVL.

The CDR3 here is CACTGTDSGNTIYF. CDR3 bases: TGTGCCTGTACCGGGACAGACTCTGGAAACACCATATATTTT. The rearrangement links TRBV30 to TRBJ1-3, with 7 nucleotides matching TRBD1. V trimming: 6 bases; J trimming: 0 bases; junction bases outside the gene matches: 5. The CDR3 loop spans 14 amino acids. CDR1 and CDR2 from the germline V gene are GTSNPN and SVGIG (reference sequence).

The genes are TRBV7-9 and TRBJ2-7, with D perhaps matching TRBD2 (5 bases). The germline V gene has CDR1 SEHNR and CDR2 FQNEAQ (reference sequence). V was trimmed by 4 bases and J by 2 bases, leaving 9 bases between them. CDR3 length: 13 amino acids. The CDR3 protein is CASSSERTYEQYF. As DNA, the CDR3 is TGTGCCAGCAGCTCCGAGCGGACCTACGAGCAGTACTTC.

The chain is built from TRBV12-5 and TRBJ1-2; maybe TRBD1 (6 bases). CDR1 is LGHNT and CDR2 is FRNRAP in the germline V gene. The CDR3 is 12 residues long. V dropped 1 base and J dropped 6 bases, with 6 bases sitting between them. CDR3 sequence (DNA): TGTGCTAGTGGTTTGGCAGGGGATGGCTACACCTTC. Its protein product is CASGLAGDGYTF. The whole variable domain, remainder taken from reference TRBV12-5 and TRBJ1-2, is DARVTQTPRHKVTEMGQEVTMRCQPILGHNTVFWYRQTMMQGLELLAYFRNRAPLDDSGMPKDRFSAEMPDATLATLKIQPSEPRDSAVYFCASGLAGDGYTFGSGTRLTVV.

The V gene is TRBV7-2, the J gene TRBJ1-4; TRBD1 is a possible D gene (6 bases). This CDR3 comprises 14 residues. Trimming took 3 bases from V and 5 from J, leaving 10 bases between them. CDR1 and CDR2 from the germline V gene are SGHTA and FQGNSA. CDR3: CASSFWGANEKLFF. CDR3 nucleotide sequence: TGTGCCAGCAGCTTTTGGGGGGCGAATGAAAAACTGTTTTTT.

This clonotype has a handful of counts. The CDR3 protein is CASSSQGHEKLFF. The CDR3 DNA follows: TGTGCCAGCAGCAGCCAGGGGCACGAAAAACTGTTTTTT. This chain uses TRBV14 with TRBJ1-4; D may be TRBD1 (6 bases). Trimming shortened V by 5 bases and J by 8 bases, and 12 bases separated the two germline ends. The CDR3 runs to 13 residues. From germline, CDR1 is SGHDN and CDR2 FVKESK.

The table lists this clonotype with a few counts. The chain couples TRBV7-9 to TRBJ2-7; TRBD1 is a possible D gene (5 bases). With 5 bases removed from V and 5 bases from J, the gap between germline ends came to 10 bases. Germline-derived CDR1 and CDR2 are SEHNR and FQNEAQ (reference sequence). The CDR3 runs 12 residues. For the CDR3, the DNA is TGTGCCAGCAGCCCTCCCAGGGACGAGCAGTACTTC. It encodes CASSPPRDEQYF.

This clonotype appeared a few times. The rearrangement joins TRBV7-2 to TRBJ2-5, with a possible D match to TRBD2 (5 bases). The CDR3 totals 15 residues. The germline V gene has CDR1 SGHTA and CDR2 FQGNSA. Trimming removed 5 bases at V and 3 bases at J, with 16 bases between. CDR3 sequence: CASSPRGYRKETQYF. CDR3 nucleotides: TGTGCCAGCAGCCCCCGAGGGTACAGAAAAGAGACCCAGTACTTC.

This clonotype has only a few counts. The rearrangement links TRBV11-2 to TRBJ2-3; 9 bases are a match to TRBD2. The CDR3 has 15 residues. Germline values: CDR1 SGHAT, CDR2 FQNNGV. V shed 11 bases and J 2 bases; nucleotides not matched to a gene: 11. The CDR3 DNA follows: TGTGCCTCTAGCGCGGGGGGGGTCATCACAGATACGCAGTATTTT. Its protein product is CASSAGGVITDTQYF. Full variable domain (missing parts from reference TRBV11-2 and TRBJ2-3): EAGVAQSPRYKIIEKRQSVAFWCNPISGHATLYWYQQILGQGPKLLIQFQNNGVVDDSQLPKDRFSAERLKGVDSTLKIQPAKLEDSAVYLCASSAGGVITDTQYFGPGTRLTVL.